This TCR beta chain emerged from a study of blood T cell repertoires in COVID-19. Study-level information: Donors in the United States, Italy and Spain gave samples during acute or convalescent COVID-19.

Per the germline V gene, CDR1 is MNHNS and CDR2 is SASEGT. V lost 0 bases, J lost 6 bases, and 20 bases lay in between. The CDR3 covers 18 residues. The authors' processing: The authors estimated nucleated cell counts from reference gene primer amplification. TCRdb's table, derived via immunoSEQ multiplex PCR, lists solely in-frame clones and lacks some. That table furnishes V, J and clone size, whereas the DNA furnished D and trimming. The data show roughly 95,000 clones, with less than 85% seen just once and about 24% held by the top ten. Sequenced material: peripheral blood. V is TRBV6-1 and J is TRBJ2-2; possibly TRBD1 for D (6 bases). The receptor was isolated from a human donor in a cohort sampled during active COVID-19. The CDR3: CASSEAEGVFDWSGELFF. The CDR3 bases are TGTGCCAGCAGTGAAGCTGAGGGGGTTTTCGACTGGTCCGGGGAGCTGTTTTTT.